The clone carrying this T cell receptor (beta chain) was counted at least ten times. Antigen specificity is unknown. The record originates from a study of blood T cells in healthy people across ages. Study conclusions and caveats: Investigators viewed diversity estimates from one million T cells as underestimates, the study reported.

Healthy Caucasians from Russia aged 6 to 90 served as donors. The germline CDR1 and CDR2 sequences are SGHAT and FQNNGV. This CDR3 is 15 amino acids long. V was clipped by 5 bases and J by 0 bases, with 14 bases between them. Using a J-beta primer mix together with a sample-barcoded 5' primer, a second PCR was run for about 7 to 12 cycles. TCRdb fed the 5' RACE reads into MiXCR, producing one record per CDR3 protein. The sample carries more than 750,000 distinct CDR3 sequences, about 28% recorded once. The data also belong to a second study, concerning T cells of mothers and their children. This second study says: All donors were healthy and Caucasian; they were a few mothers and their six children. Second-PCR primer M1S introduced sample barcodes and 2-4 random nucleotides.

The TCR sequence derives from a woman in her thirties or forties in good health. The rearrangement joins TRBV11-2 to TRBJ2-7; D possibly matches TRBD1 or TRBD2 (6 bases each). The specimen sequenced was blood. The CDR3 reads CASSPRDKISYEQYF. CDR3 coding DNA: TGTGCCAGCAGCCCGCGGGACAAGATCTCCTACGAGCAGTACTTC.